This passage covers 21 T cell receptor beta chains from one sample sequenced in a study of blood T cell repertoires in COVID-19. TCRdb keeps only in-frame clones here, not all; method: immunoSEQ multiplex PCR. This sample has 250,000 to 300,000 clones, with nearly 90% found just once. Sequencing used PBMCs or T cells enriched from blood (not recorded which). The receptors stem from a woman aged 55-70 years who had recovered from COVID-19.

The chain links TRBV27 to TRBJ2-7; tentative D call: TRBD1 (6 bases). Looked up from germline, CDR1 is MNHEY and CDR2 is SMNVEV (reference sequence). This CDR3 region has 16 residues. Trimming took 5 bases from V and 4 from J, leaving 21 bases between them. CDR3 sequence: CASSGGPGRDFYEQYF. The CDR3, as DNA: TGTGCCAGCAGTGGGGGCCCAGGCCGGGATTTTTACGAGCAGTACTTC.

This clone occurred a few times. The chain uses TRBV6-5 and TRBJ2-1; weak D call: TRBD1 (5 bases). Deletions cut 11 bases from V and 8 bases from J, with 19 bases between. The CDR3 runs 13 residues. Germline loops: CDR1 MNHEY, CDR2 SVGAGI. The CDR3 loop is CADNPGILYEQFF. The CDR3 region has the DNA TGTGCCGACAACCCAGGGATTTTATATGAGCAGTTCTTC.

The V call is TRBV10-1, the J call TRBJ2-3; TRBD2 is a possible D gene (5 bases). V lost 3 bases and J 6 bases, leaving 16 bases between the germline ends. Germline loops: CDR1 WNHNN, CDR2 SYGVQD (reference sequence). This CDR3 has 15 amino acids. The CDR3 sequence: CASSESGWSGDTQYF. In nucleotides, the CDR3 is TGCGCCAGCAGTGAATCGGGGTGGTCCGGGGATACGCAGTATTTT.

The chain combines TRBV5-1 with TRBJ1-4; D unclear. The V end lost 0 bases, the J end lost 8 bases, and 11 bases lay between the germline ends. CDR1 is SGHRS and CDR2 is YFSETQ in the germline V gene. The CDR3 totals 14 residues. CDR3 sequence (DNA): TGCGCCAGCAGCTTGGACCCGGAGAGGGAAAAACTGTTTTTT. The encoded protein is CASSLDPEREKLFF.

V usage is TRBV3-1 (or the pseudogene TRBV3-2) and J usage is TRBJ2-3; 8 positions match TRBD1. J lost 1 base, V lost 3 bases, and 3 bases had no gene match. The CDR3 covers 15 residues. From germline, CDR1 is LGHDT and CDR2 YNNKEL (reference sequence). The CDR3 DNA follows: TGTGCCAGCAGCCACAGGGGGCGCCGCACAGATACGCAGTATTTT. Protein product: CASSHRGRRTDTQYF.

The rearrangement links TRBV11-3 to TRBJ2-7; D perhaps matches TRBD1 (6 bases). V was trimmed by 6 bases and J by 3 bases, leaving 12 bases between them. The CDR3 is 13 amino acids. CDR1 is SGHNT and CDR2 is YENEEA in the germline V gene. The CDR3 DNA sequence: TGTGCCAGCAGTGCTCAGGGGAACTACGAGCAGTACTTC. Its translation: CASSAQGNYEQYF.

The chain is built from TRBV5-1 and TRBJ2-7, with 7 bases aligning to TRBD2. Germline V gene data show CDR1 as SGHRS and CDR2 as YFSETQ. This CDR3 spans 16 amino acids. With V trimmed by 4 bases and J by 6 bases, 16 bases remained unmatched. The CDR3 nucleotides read TGCGCCAGCAGCCCCTCCGAGCGGGGTTTTTTGCCCGAGCAGTACTTC. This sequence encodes CASSPSERGFLPEQYF.

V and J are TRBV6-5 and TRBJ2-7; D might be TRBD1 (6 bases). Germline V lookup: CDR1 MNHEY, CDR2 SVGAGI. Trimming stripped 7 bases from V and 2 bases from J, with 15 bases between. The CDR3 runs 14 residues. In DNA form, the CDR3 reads TGTGCCAGCACCAGGGCCTGGGGGCCCTACGAGCAGTACTTC. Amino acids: CASTRAWGPYEQYF.

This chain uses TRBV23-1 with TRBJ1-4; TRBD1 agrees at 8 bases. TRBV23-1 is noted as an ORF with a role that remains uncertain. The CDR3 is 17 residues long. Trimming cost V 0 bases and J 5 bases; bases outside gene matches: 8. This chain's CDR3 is CASSQSEGDRWNEKLFF. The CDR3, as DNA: TGCGCCAGCAGTCAATCGGAGGGGGACAGGTGGAATGAAAAACTGTTTTTT.

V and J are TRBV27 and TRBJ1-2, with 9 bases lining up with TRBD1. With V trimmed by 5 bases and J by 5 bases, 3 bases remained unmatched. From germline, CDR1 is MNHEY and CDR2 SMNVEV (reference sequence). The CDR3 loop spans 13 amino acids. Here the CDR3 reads CASSKDRGYGYTF. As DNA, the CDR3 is TGTGCCAGCAGTAAGGACAGGGGATATGGCTACACCTTC.

CDR3 region: CASSWMAGGEDEQFF. CDR3 DNA sequence: TGCGCCAGCAGCTGGATGGCGGGAGGGGAGGATGAGCAGTTCTTC. The chain uses TRBV5-1 and TRBJ2-1; 9 bases fit TRBD2. Germline lookup yields CDR1 SGHRS and CDR2 YFSETQ. With 3 bases clipped from V and 8 bases from J, the junction kept 9 bases outside the gene matches. The CDR3 contains 15 residues.

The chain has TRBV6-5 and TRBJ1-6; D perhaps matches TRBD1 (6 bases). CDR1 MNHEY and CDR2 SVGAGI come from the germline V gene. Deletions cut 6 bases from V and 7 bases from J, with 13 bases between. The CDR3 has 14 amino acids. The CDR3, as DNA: TGTGCCAGCAGGCAAGGACAGCAAAATTCACCCCTCCACTTT. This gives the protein CASRQGQQNSPLHF.

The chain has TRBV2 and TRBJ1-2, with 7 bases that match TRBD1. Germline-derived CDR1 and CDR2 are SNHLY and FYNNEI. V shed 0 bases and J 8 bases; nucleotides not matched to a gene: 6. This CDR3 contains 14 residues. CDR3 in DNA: TGTGCCAGCAGTGAAGCGACAGGGATTCCAGGCTACACCTTC. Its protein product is CASSEATGIPGYTF.

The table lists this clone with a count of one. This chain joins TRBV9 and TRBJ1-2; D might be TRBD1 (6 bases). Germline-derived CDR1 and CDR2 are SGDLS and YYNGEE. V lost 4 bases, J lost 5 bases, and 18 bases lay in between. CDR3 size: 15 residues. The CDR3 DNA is TGTGCCAGCAGCATCTATCCGGGACACCCTTATGGCTACACCTTC. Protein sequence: CASSIYPGHPYGYTF.

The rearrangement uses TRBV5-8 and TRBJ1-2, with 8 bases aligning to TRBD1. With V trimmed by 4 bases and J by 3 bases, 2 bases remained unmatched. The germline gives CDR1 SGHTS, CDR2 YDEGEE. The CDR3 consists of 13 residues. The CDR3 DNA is TGTGCCAGCAGCCCGGGACAGGACTATGGCTACACCTTC. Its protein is CASSPGQDYGYTF.

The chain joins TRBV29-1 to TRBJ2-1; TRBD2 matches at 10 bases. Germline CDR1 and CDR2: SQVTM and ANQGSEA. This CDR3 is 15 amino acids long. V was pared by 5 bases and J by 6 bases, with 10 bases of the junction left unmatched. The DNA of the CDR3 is TGCAGCGTTCTACGGGGACTAGCGTCGGGCAATGAGCAGTTCTTC. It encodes CSVLRGLASGNEQFF.

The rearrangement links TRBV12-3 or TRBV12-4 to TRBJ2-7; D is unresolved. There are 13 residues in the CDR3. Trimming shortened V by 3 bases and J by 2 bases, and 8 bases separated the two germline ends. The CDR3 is CASSFDSAYEQYF. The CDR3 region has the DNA TGTGCCAGCAGTTTCGACTCAGCCTACGAGCAGTACTTC.

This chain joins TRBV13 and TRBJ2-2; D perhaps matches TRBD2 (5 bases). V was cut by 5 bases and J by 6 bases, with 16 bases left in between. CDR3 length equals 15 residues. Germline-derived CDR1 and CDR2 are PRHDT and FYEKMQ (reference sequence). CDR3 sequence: CASSLPGRRAGELFF. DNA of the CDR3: TGTGCCAGCAGCCTCCCCGGTCGGCGGGCCGGGGAGCTGTTTTTT.

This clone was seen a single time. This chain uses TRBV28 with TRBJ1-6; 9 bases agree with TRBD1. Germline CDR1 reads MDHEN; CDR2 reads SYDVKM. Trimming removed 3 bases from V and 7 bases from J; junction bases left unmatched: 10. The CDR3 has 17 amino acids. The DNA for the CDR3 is TGTGCCAGCAGTTTGGATACCGTGGGACAGGGAAATTCACCCCTCCACTTT. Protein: CASSLDTVGQGNSPLHF.

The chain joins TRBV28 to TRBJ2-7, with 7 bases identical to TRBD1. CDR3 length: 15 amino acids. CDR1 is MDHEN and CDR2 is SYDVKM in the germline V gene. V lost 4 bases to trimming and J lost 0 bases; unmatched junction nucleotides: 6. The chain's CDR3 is CASSWTGTPSYEQYF. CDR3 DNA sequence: TGTGCCAGCAGTTGGACAGGCACACCCTCCTACGAGCAGTACTTC.

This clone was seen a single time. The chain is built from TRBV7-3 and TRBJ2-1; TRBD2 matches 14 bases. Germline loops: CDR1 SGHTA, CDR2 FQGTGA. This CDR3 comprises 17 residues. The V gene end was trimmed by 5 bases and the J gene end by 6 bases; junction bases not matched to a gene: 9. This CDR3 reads CASSPSLGLAGVNEQFF. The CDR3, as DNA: TGTGCCAGCAGCCCTTCATTGGGACTAGCGGGAGTCAATGAGCAGTTCTTC.